The T cell receptor (beta chain) under discussion was sequenced for a study of blood T cell repertoires in COVID-19. Study summary: The study drew acute and convalescent COVID-19 samples from the United States, Italy and Spain. The analysed material was cDNA or gDNA that came from T cells, B-cell-depleted T cells, or PBMCs.

Authors' data handling: Nucleated cell number was recorded as an estimate derived from reference gene primer amplification. Method: immunoSEQ multiplex PCR; TCRdb's copy keeps in-frame clones and lacks some. V, J and clone size reflect that table, while D and trimming were determined from the DNA. The sample has roughly 150,000 clones; 80% are singletons. CDR1 MDHEN and CDR2 SYDVKM come from the germline V gene. The CDR3 has 16 amino acids. The V end was cut by 2 bases, the J end by 0 bases, with 8 bases between. The specimen was peripheral blood. The TCR sequence derives from a woman aged 50 to 60 with acute or convalescent COVID-19. The chain links TRBV28 to TRBJ1-6; unclear D gene. In DNA form, the CDR3 reads TGTGCCAGCAGTTTAAGTGGGAGCTCCTATAATTCACCCCTCCACTTT. It translates to CASSLSGSSYNSPLHF. The full variable domain, rest sourced from reference TRBV28 and TRBJ1-6, is DVKVTQSSRYLVKRTGEKVFLECVQDMDHENMFWYRQDPGLGLRLIYFSYDVKMKEKGDIPEGYSVSREKKERFSLILESASTNQTSMYLCASSLSGSSYNSPLHFGNGTRLTVT.